This T cell receptor beta chain originates from a study of tumor-infiltrating lymphocytes in primary liver carcinoma. Overall study findings and caveats: Only about 8-25% of top clones spanned all five tumor regions.

Unsorted bulk tissue, about 18-31 mg of it, served as the source for co-extraction of RNA and DNA. Primary liver carcinoma in the patients was surgically resected. Sampling targeted five separate regions of each tumor, which included the tumor centre. Over 85% of the cells in every tumor sample were viable tumor cells. Germline V gives CDR1 MGHRA, CDR2 YSYEKL. The CDR3 spans 16 residues. Concerning this clonotype itself: Antigen unknown. A read error may account for a junction end that differs from germline.

Production of TCR beta cDNA used roughly 500 ng total RNA together with a constant-region primer. Three nested multiplex PCR rounds, a slightly modified ARM-PCR method, built the TCR beta libraries. PCR rounds one and two used TRBV1-TRBV30 forward primers with a C-beta reverse primer for 10 cycles each. TCRdb reanalysed the multiplex PCR reads using MiXCR and keeps one entry per CDR3 protein. The sample has about 120,000 distinct CDR3 sequences; 50% to 65% are singletons. The sample taken for sequencing was liver tumor tissue from sampling region 1. Stated subset: tumor region T1, superior pole. The clonotype originates from a woman aged 60-70 years with primary liver carcinoma and hepatitis B virus infection. The chain carries TRBV4-1 and TRBJ2-7; the D gene is possibly TRBD2 (6 bases). In nucleotides, the CDR3 is TGCGCCAGCAGCCAAGATCCGGGACTTCTTGCCTACGAGCTGTACTTC. Translation: CASSQDPGLLAYELYF.